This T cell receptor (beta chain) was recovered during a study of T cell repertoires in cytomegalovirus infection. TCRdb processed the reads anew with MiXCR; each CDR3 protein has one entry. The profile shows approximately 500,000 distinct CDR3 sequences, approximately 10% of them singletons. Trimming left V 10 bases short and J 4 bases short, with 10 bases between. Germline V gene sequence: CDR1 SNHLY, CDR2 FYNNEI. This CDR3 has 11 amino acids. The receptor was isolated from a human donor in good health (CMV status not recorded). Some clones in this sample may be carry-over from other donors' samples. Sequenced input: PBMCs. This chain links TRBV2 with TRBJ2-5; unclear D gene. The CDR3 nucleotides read TGTGCCATCCCAACGAGAGAGACCCAGTACTTC. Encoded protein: CAIPTRETQYF.